The 26 T cell receptor beta chains in this list originate from one sample, sequenced in a study of response to subunit inactivated influenza vaccine. TCRdb processed the RT-PCR reads anew with MiXCR; each CDR3 protein has one entry. This sample has roughly 150,000 distinct CDR3 sequences, with roughly 11% found just once. Sequences were derived from non-naive T cells sorted from PBMCs, sampled more than 35 days after vaccination. These receptors were collected from a man between 50 and 59 years old who received an inactivated influenza vaccine.

A few counts support this clonotype. V usage is TRBV20-1 and J usage is TRBJ1-1, with unresolved D. V was shortened by 0 bases and J by 3 bases, with 17 bases between the two germline ends. The CDR3 consists of 16 residues. CDR1 and CDR2 from the germline V gene are DFQATT and SNEGSKA (reference sequence). In nucleotides, the CDR3 is TGCAGTGCTAGAGATTTCAGGAGTGAGTGGGACACTGAAGCTTTCTTT. It translates to CSARDFRSEWDTEAFF.

Many counts were recorded for this clonotype. The V call is TRBV29-1, the J call TRBJ2-5; D might be TRBD1 (6 bases). This CDR3 region has 14 residues. Deletions cut 1 base from V and 4 bases from J, with 13 bases between. Looked up from germline, CDR1 is SQVTM and CDR2 is ANQGSEA. CDR3 nucleotide sequence: TGCAGCGTTGAAGGCCAACAGGGTGGAGAGACCCAGTACTTC. Amino acids: CSVEGQQGGETQYF. The whole variable domain, remainder taken from reference TRBV29-1 and TRBJ2-5, is SAVISQKPSRDICQRGTSLTIQCQVDSQVTMMFWYRQQPGQSLTLIATANQGSEATYESGFVIDKFPISRPNLTFSTLTVSNMSPEDSSIYLCSVEGQQGGETQYFGPGTRLLVL.

In its sample, this clonotype was seen many times. The chain employs TRBV6-2 or TRBV6-3 and TRBJ1-2; D ambiguous. CDR1 is MNHEY and CDR2 is SVGEGT in the germline V gene. Trimming removed 2 bases from V and 4 bases from J, with 14 bases in between. The CDR3 has 15 amino acids. CDR3 amino acids: CASSYGRLFFYGYTF. CDR3 nucleotide sequence: TGTGCCAGCAGTTACGGACGGCTTTTCTTCTATGGCTACACCTTC.

This clonotype showed up many times. The J gene is TRBJ2-2, the V gene TRBV12-3 or TRBV12-4; perhaps TRBD2 as D (6 bases). The CDR3 sequence is 16 residues long. Between the trimmed V and J ends, which lost 3 bases and 5 bases, there was a span of 16 bases. CDR3 nucleotides: TGTGCCAGCAGTTTGGGATCGGTAGGGAGGACCGGGGAGCTGTTTTTT. It translates to CASSLGSVGRTGELFF.

The sample holds a few counts of this clonotype. The V and J genes are TRBV7-9 and TRBJ2-7; 12 nucleotides match TRBD2. Germline V gene data show CDR1 as SEHNR and CDR2 as FQNEAQ (reference sequence). CDR3 size: 17 residues. The ends lost 4 bases at V and 3 bases at J; junction bases unmatched: 10. The CDR3 loop reads CASSSAGLAGLFYEQYF. The CDR3, as DNA: TGTGCCAGCAGCTCCGCCGGACTAGCGGGATTATTCTACGAGCAGTACTTC.

There are a few counts of this clonotype. The V call is TRBV10-3, the J call TRBJ2-7, with D perhaps TRBD1 or TRBD2 (5 bases each). The germline CDR1 and CDR2 sequences are ENHRY and SYGVKD. The CDR3 runs 17 residues. The V end was cut by 4 bases, the J end by 6 bases, with 25 bases between. This CDR3 reads CAISVEPGAVLLREQYF. CDR3 coding DNA: TGTGCCATCAGTGTCGAACCCGGGGCGGTACTCCTACGCGAGCAGTACTTC.

Points on this clonotype: At one of its ends the junction is not consistent with the germline gene, which may arise from a read error. The chain is built from TRBV7-2 and TRBJ2-1; 8 positions agree with TRBD2. The CDR3 covers 15 residues. Germline CDR1 is SGHTA and CDR2 is FQGNSA. The CDR3 DNA is TGTGCCAGCAGCTCTCCGGGACTAGGGGTAAATGAGCAGCTCTTC. It encodes CASSSPGLGVNEQLF.

CDR3: CATRASGLKRGGNTIYF. The CDR3 coding sequence is TGTGCCACCAGGGCGAGCGGATTGAAACGGGGAGGAAACACCATATATTTT. The rearrangement joins TRBV7-9 to TRBJ1-3; D is perhaps TRBD1 (5 bases). The V and J ends lost 10 bases and 4 bases respectively, with 26 bases between them. CDR1 and CDR2 (germline): SEHNR, FQNEAQ (reference sequence). The CDR3 has 17 residues.

In its sample, this clonotype was seen a few times. This rearrangement joins TRBV20-1 to TRBJ1-4; TRBD1 agrees at 9 bases. V lost 3 bases, J lost 7 bases, and 9 bases stayed unmatched. Germline V gives CDR1 DFQATT, CDR2 SNEGSKA (reference sequence). This CDR3 has 15 amino acids. CDR3 DNA sequence: TGCAGTGCTAGGGGGACGTGGGACAGGGCTGAAAAACTGTTTTTT. It codes for CSARGTWDRAEKLFF.

This clonotype was recorded at least ten times. CDR3 in DNA: TGCGCCAGCAGACCCCTGACAGGGGAGAGCGGCGAGCAGTACTTC. Translated, it gives CASRPLTGESGEQYF. This chain connects TRBV4-1 to TRBJ2-7; TRBD1 aligns across 8 bases. This CDR3 region has 15 residues. Unmatched junction bases numbered 13, after V lost 6 bases and J lost 6 bases. CDR1 is MGHRA and CDR2 is YSYEKL in the germline V gene.

The chain recombines TRBV2 with TRBJ2-2; no definite D call. Deletions cut 6 bases from V and 4 bases from J, with 12 bases between. From germline, CDR1 is SNHLY and CDR2 FYNNEI. This CDR3 region has 14 residues. CDR3 protein: CASRDSTATGELFF. The CDR3 nucleotides read TGTGCCAGCAGGGATAGTACGGCCACCGGGGAGCTGTTTTTT.

This clonotype was seen only a few times. The CDR3 region is CASSLEERTQYF. For the CDR3, the DNA is TGTGCCAGCAGCTTAGAAGAGAGGACCCAGTACTTC. The J gene is TRBJ2-5, the V gene TRBV7-2; no definite D call. V shed 1 base and J shed 7 bases, with 7 bases lying between them. The CDR3 consists of 12 residues. Germline V gene lookup returns CDR1 SGHTA and CDR2 FQGNSA.

The J gene is TRBJ2-7, the V gene TRBV20-1, with no clear D. The CDR3 length is 11 residues. Per the germline V gene, CDR1 is DFQATT and CDR2 is SNEGSKA (reference sequence). Trimming left V 2 bases short and J 4 bases short, with 6 bases between. Here the CDR3 DNA reads TGCAGTGCTAGACAGGTTTACGAGCAGTACTTC. This codes for CSARQVYEQYF.

V gene TRBV10-3 combines with J gene TRBJ2-3, with 7 bases lining up with TRBD2. Germline V gene sequence: CDR1 ENHRY, CDR2 SYGVKD. The V segment lost 6 bases and the J segment 8 bases; nucleotides outside the gene matches: 5. The CDR3 extends over 12 amino acids. DNA for the CDR3: TGTGCCATCAGGGAACCGGGGGGTACGCAGTATTTT. This codes for CAIREPGGTQYF.

The rearrangement joins TRBV14 to TRBJ2-7, with 7 bases that match TRBD2. The CDR3 consists of 15 residues. V dropped 4 bases and J dropped 2; count of bases not matched to a gene: 8. Germline-derived CDR1 and CDR2 are SGHDN and FVKESK. The CDR3: CASSRRLAYTYEQYF. The CDR3 DNA sequence: TGTGCCAGCAGCCGCCGACTAGCTTATACCTACGAGCAGTACTTC.

This clonotype has a handful of counts. CDR3 bases: TGTGCCAGCAGTGTTGGAGATACGCAGTATTTT. This translates into CASSVGDTQYF. V and J are TRBV25-1 and TRBJ2-3; D gene ambiguous. Germline CDR1 and CDR2: MGHDK and SYGVNS. This CDR3 is built from 11 residues. Deletions cut 4 bases from V and 5 bases from J, with 4 bases between.

There are many counts of this clonotype. The rearrangement uses TRBV9 and TRBJ2-3; TRBD2 aligns across 14 bases. Losses at the gene ends were 4 bases for V and 3 bases for J; bases not matched to a gene: 13. Germline lookup yields CDR1 SGDLS and CDR2 YYNGEE. The CDR3 runs to 19 residues. For the CDR3, the DNA is TGTGCCAGCAGCCTTACACATGGGACTAGCGGGAGAAGGACAGATACGCAGTATTTT. Its translation: CASSLTHGTSGRRTDTQYF.

This chain connects TRBV15 to TRBJ2-6, with 12 positions matching TRBD2. This CDR3 is built from 15 residues. The germline gives CDR1 LNHNV, CDR2 YYDKDF (reference sequence). J lost 0 bases, V lost 9 bases, and 0 bases had no gene match. CDR3 nucleotides: TGTGCCACGGGACTAGCGGGCTCTGGGGCCAACGTCCTGACTTTC. It encodes CATGLAGSGANVLTF.

This clonotype was recorded many times. V gene TRBV7-2 combines with J gene TRBJ2-1, with 9 bases matching TRBD2. There are 16 residues in the CDR3. CDR1 is SGHTA and CDR2 is FQGNSA in the germline V gene. Trimming at V came to 2 bases and at J to 5 bases, leaving 7 bases not matched to a gene. DNA of the CDR3: TGTGCCAGCAGCTTAATGGGGCTAGCGGGAAACAATGAGCAGTTCTTC. It encodes CASSLMGLAGNNEQFF.

This clonotype was found many times. The chain has TRBV3-1 and TRBJ2-7; D perhaps matches TRBD2 (5 bases). CDR1 and CDR2 (germline): LGHDT, YNNKEL (reference sequence). Trimming took off 6 bases at V and 1 base at J, with 16 bases between the two ends. The CDR3 sequence is 15 residues long. The CDR3 region is CASRKGQPGSYEQYF. The CDR3 nucleotides are TGTGCCAGCAGAAAGGGCCAACCGGGATCCTACGAGCAGTACTTC.

The chain joins TRBV5-1 to TRBJ2-1; 7 bases agree with TRBD1. V lost 3 bases and J lost 13; bases outside the gene matches: 16. This CDR3 has 15 amino acids. From germline, CDR1 is SGHRS and CDR2 YFSETQ. The CDR3 loop reads CASSSDRMGLGEQFF. DNA of the CDR3: TGCGCCAGCAGCTCGGACAGGATGGGATTAGGGGAACAGTTCTTC.

This clonotype was recorded at least ten times. The V call is TRBV6-1, the J call TRBJ2-1; TRBD2 matches at 7 bases. Germline V lookup: CDR1 MNHNS, CDR2 SASEGT. V dropped 1 base and J dropped 5; count of bases not matched to a gene: 2. The CDR3 extends over 14 amino acids. The CDR3 nucleotides are TGTGCCAGCAGTGAAGGACTAGCAGACAATGAGCAGTTCTTC. This translates into CASSEGLADNEQFF.

This clonotype was picked up many times. V and J are TRBV20-1 and TRBJ1-2, with a possible D match to TRBD1 (5 bases). The CDR3 runs to 15 residues. CDR1 is DFQATT and CDR2 is SNEGSKA in the germline V gene (reference sequence). Trimming pared 1 base from V and 2 bases from J, leaving 14 bases between. The CDR3 here is CSARVGGEGNYGYTF. The CDR3 bases are TGCAGTGCTAGAGTGGGGGGGGAGGGGAACTATGGCTACACCTTC.

This clonotype was observed many times. The V call is TRBV7-2, the J call TRBJ2-5; 9 bases agree with TRBD2. Germline V lookup: CDR1 SGHTA, CDR2 FQGNSA. V lost 2 bases and J lost 2; bases outside the gene matches: 3. CDR3 length equals 15 residues. In DNA, the CDR3 is TGTGCCAGCAGCTTACTAGCGGGGACACAAGAGACCCAGTACTTC. This encodes CASSLLAGTQETQYF.

J is TRBJ1-5 and V is TRBV7-2; TRBD1 is a possible D gene (5 bases). V was cut by 0 bases and J by 6 bases, with 9 bases left in between. Germline values: CDR1 SGHTA, CDR2 FQGNSA. The CDR3 contains 14 residues. CDR3 sequence reads: CASSLAREIQPQHF. The CDR3 DNA reads TGTGCCAGCAGCTTAGCCAGGGAGATTCAGCCCCAGCATTTT.

Ten or more counts support this clonotype. The rearrangement joins TRBV18 to TRBJ1-5; D uncertain. CDR1 and CDR2 from the germline V gene are KGHSH and LQKENI. V dropped 2 bases and J dropped 4 bases, with 6 bases sitting between them. The CDR3 has 13 amino acids. CDR3 DNA: TGTGCCAGCTCACCAGATCAGAATCAGCCCCAGCATTTT. Translating gives CASSPDQNQPQHF.